This T cell receptor (beta chain) is from a study of human T cells and chemical hapten exposure (dated by TCRdb to the early 2020s). About the study as a whole: For sensitization, 2% DPC in acetone was applied to a 2 cm by 2 cm area of upper inner arm skin. Around 29 alopecia patients provided blood for TCR sequencing at one to four time points (pre-sensitization, 2, 6 and 24 weeks). Patch tests used Finn chambers with 0.01% DPC on the upper back, scored after 6 days by International Contact Dermatitis Research Group standards. In alopecia patients, the study followed how the peripheral blood TCR repertoire changed in vivo over primary and secondary sensitization to diphenylcyclopropenone (DPC), a hapten. The libraries were sequenced as a pool, and the TCR yield per sample differed mostly because of small variations in library volumes within the pool. Throughout the study period of 20 to 25 weeks, patients also received therapeutic DPC doses to the scalp every week. The patient cohort, mostly female, included alopecia areata with under or over 50% scalp involvement, alopecia totalis and alopecia universalis. Patient blood was sampled pre-sensitization (week 0) and at 2, 6 and about 24 weeks after DPC sensitization.

The meaning of the sample's time point label: patch test 2, 6 weeks after DPC sensitization. The treatment or condition tag for this specimen amounts to: therapeutic diphenylcyclopropenone sensitization with weekly scalp DPC. Blood at each patch-test visit was drawn before the patch test was applied. Patients were eligible if aged 18 to 70, diagnosed with alopecia and judged suitable for DPC therapy, and pregnant patients were excluded. Total RNA was extracted from unfractionated whole blood collected in Tempus Blood RNA tubes. The sample holds many counts of this clonotype. The target of this receptor is not known. No per-base quality is available; no much larger clone lies one base away. Spanning cysteine to phenylalanine, the CDR3 consists of 15 amino acids. The kept DNA is CDR3 alone, 45 bases in frame from the first base. CDR1 and CDR2, per the germline V gene (reference sequence), are MNHNY and SVGAGI. Trimming costs V 0 bases and J 4 bases, and their ends lie 12 bases apart.

Libraries came from RACE. Reads for this sample came from a NextSeq 500. During library preparation, unique molecular identifiers were attached to individual cDNA molecules so that TCRs could be counted quantitatively and reproducibly. For every blood RNA sample, sequencing covered both the TCR alpha and TCR beta chains. Per the original workflow: A median of approximately 100,000 TCRs per sample was observed, with a range of roughly 23,224 to 750,000. The Decombinator software suite was used to annotate the V, J and CDR3 of the TCR reads. Every sample was subsampled to the same number of TCRs (28,000) for the PS versus PT1 abundance plots. Expanded TCRs were defined as absent before sensitization and observed at least eight times at the 2-week time point. In TCRdb, the public reads were trimmed at Q25 with fastp and aligned with MiXCR, with productive beta chains retained. Every CDR3 protein is listed once, alongside the most common genes and DNA of its rows. Clone size and V and J calls follow TCRdb, not the original study. Across this sample there are a few hundred thousand distinct CDR3 sequences, with around 6% seen only once. The ten biggest clones cover around 5.8% of the sample.

The research as a whole found: No change with DPC sensitization was found in the number of TCRs above 1 in 1000 frequency, and no evidence of global repertoire structure alterations was found. Compared with pre-sensitization or healthy control sets, expanded TCRs formed significantly more large CDR3 similarity clusters, which is consistent with antigen-driven responses. The number of PT1 expanded TCRs positively correlated with patch test score, significant at thresholds 8, 16 and 32 but not 4. All patients had alopecia, a presumed autoimmune disease, so their immune response might differ from that of healthy individuals. Repeated subsampling changed both the strength of the expansion versus patch-test correlation and the threshold at which that correlation became significant.

The chain links TRBV6-6 with TRBJ1-1; possibly the D gene is TRBD1, per 6 matching bases. Material: whole blood, obtained in connection with sensitization to the hapten diphenylcyclopropenone (DPC). The sequence derives from a woman under 30 with alopecia areata. Some clones in this sample may be carry-over from other donors' samples. The CDR3 loop reads CASSYSTQGSTEAFF. The DNA reads as follows: TGTGCCAGCAGTTACTCTACTCAGGGGTCCACTGAAGCTTTCTTT.